The 9 T cell receptor beta chains reported below all come from one sample, sequenced in a study of T cells expressing NK-cell markers. TCRdb re-called the 5' RACE reads; every CDR3 protein appears as one record, without DNA. The sample totals roughly 300,000 distinct CDR3 sequences. The sequencing sample was made of blood T cells: a sorted CD56 or NKG2C T cell subset, CD4+ or CD8+ T cells, or bulk PBMC T cells (not recorded which). The receptors come from a woman aged 18 to 75 in good health.

This chain links TRBV28 with TRBJ2-4; absent DNA, TCRdb's TRBD1 call cannot be checked. CDR1 and CDR2 from the germline V gene are MDHEN and SYDVKM. This CDR3 is 14 amino acids long. CDR3: CASSKPGGKNIQYF.

This sequence joins TRBV7-9 and TRBJ2-1; no DNA is available, so the TRBD1 call from TCRdb remains unchecked. The CDR3 spans 15 residues. CDR1 and CDR2 from the germline V gene are SEHNR and FQNEAQ (reference sequence). CDR3 sequence reads: CASSLAGTGLHEQFF.

The chain carries TRBV29-1 and TRBJ2-3. The CDR3 has 13 residues. Germline V CDR1 and CDR2: SQVTM, ANQGSEA. CDR3 protein: CSVSASSTDTQYF.

V and J are TRBV29-1 and TRBJ2-3; there is no DNA to check the TCRdb D call of TRBD1. This CDR3 is 15 amino acids long. The germline gives CDR1 SQVTM, CDR2 ANQGSEA. CDR3 sequence reads: CSADSRSFNTDTQYF.

This sequence joins TRBV6-1 and TRBJ2-7. The CDR3 is made up of 14 amino acids. Germline loops: CDR1 MNHNS, CDR2 SASEGT. The CDR3 spells CASSDSGSKDEQYF.

V is TRBV3-1 and J is TRBJ1-4; the D call from TCRdb, TRBD1, cannot be confirmed without DNA. Germline values: CDR1 LGHDT, CDR2 YNNKEL (reference sequence). There are 13 residues in the CDR3. CDR3 residues: CASSRGRIEKLFF.

The chain has TRBV6-1 and TRBJ1-1; no DNA is available, so the TRBD1 call from TCRdb remains unchecked. This CDR3 has 16 amino acids. Germline lookup yields CDR1 MNHNS and CDR2 SASEGT. This CDR3 is CASSSLRGQGGTEAFF.

The chain uses TRBV7-2 and TRBJ2-1; the TCRdb D gene call, TRBD1, has no DNA to confirm it. Germline-derived CDR1 and CDR2 are SGHTA and FQGNSA. The CDR3 is made up of 15 amino acids. CDR3 amino acids: CASSPLGGLYNEQFF.

The chain recombines TRBV11-2 with TRBJ1-5. The CDR3 is 18 residues long. Germline loops: CDR1 SGHAT, CDR2 FQNNGV. CDR3 protein: CASSLFFGGVEGNQPQHF.